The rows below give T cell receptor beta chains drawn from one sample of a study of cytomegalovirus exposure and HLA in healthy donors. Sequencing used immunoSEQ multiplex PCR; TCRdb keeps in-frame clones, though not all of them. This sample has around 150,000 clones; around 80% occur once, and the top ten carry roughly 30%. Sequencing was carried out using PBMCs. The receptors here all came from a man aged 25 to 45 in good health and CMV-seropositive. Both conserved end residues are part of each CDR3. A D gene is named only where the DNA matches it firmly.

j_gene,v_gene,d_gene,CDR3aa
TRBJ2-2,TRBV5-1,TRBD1,CASSPGQTPNTGELFF
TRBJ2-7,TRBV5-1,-,CASSSQGYEQYF
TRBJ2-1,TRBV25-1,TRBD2,CASSESSGRGRNEQFF
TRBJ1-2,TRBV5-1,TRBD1,CASSAQGDYGYTF
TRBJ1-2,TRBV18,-,CASSPRNRDGYTF
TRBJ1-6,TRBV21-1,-,CASSKRERRIHSFSYNSPLHF
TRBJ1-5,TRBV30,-,CAWSGGRNQGQHF
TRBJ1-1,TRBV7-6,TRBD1,CASSPDRGQNTEAFF
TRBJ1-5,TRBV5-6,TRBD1,CASSLVRQGGQPQHF
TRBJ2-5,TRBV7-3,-,CASSLTGTQETQYF
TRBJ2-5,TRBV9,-,CASSVVWRETQYF
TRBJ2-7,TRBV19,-,CASSIVAGAYEQYF
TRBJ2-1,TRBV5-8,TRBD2,CASSSRLAGGYNEQFF
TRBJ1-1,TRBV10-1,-,CASSEGRGTEAFF
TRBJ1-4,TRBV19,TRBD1,CASRTGAANEKLFF
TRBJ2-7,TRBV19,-,CASSRRGSSYEQYF
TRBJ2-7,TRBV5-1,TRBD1,CASSLFDDRGRVYEQYF
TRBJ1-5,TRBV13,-,CASSQGRGGNQPQHF
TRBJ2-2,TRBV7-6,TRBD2,CASSPLAGGTTGELFF
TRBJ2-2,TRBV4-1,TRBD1,CASSQESSTGGSTGELFF
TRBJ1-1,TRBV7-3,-,CASSMDTGEAFF
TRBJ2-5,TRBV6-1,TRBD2,CASKRVLASRETQYF
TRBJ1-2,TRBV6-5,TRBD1,CASRSTGDYGYTF
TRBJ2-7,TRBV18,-,CASSPPGRTYEQYF
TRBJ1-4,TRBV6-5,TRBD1,CASSRQGWREKLFF
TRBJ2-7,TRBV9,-,CASSVEAGPYEQYF
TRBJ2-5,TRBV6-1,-,CASSTGGETQYF
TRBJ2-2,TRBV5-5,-,CASSLLHTGELFF
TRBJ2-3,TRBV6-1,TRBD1,CASSVTSTGDTQYF
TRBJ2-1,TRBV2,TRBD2,CASSEPAGGASEQFF
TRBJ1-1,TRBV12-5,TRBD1,CASGLPLTGRGTEAFF
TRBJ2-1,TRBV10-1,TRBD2,CASSETSGTGEQFF
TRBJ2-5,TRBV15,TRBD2,CATSRVAGGPETQYF
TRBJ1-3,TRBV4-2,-,CASSQDGGNGNTIYF
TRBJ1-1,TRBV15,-,CATSSRAGGGTEAFF
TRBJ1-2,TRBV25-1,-,CASSLSDRRGYTF
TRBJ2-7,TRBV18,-,CASSPPTTAYEQYF
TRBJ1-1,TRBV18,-,CASSPTSQGEAFF
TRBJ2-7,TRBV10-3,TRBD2,CAISGQEREGGHEQYF
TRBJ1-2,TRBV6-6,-,CASSLNGYGYTF
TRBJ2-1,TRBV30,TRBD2,CAWTGGYSSHNEQFF
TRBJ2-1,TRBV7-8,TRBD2,CASSPRGREGNEQFF
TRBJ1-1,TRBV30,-,CACRQLNTEAFF
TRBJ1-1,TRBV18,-,CASSLAGQNTEAFF
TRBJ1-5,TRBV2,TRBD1,CASTDRGSAQHF
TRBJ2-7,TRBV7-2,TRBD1,CASSLGQGAAYEQYF
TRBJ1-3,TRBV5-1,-,CASSLDGGSRNTIYF
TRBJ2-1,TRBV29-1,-,CSVEEWEGENEQFF
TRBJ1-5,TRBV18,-,CASSPGTLDSNQPQHF
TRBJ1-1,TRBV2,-,CASKTGDNTEAFF
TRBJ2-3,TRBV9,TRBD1,CASSDIRDRGFHTQYF
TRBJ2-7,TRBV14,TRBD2,CASSQPGLAGGKYEQYF
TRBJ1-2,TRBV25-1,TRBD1,CASSAGQGYYGYTF
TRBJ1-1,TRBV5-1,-,CASSLGGGVEAFF
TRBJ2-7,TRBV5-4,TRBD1,CASSLAVQGGTYEQYF